These T cell receptor beta chains were read from a single sample in a study of cytomegalovirus exposure and HLA in healthy donors. TCRdb's table, derived via immunoSEQ multiplex PCR, lists solely in-frame clones and lacks some. The sample has approximately 70,000 clones, and its top ten clones hold over 4%. The sequencing sample was made of PBMCs. These receptors originate from a middle-aged woman in good health and CMV-seropositive. CDR3s include the opening cysteine and the closing phenylalanine or tryptophan. The D gene is left open where the match is weak.

j_call d_call v_call cdr3_nt cdr3_aa
TRBJ2-1 . TRBV29-1 TGCAGCTTCAAAGAGACTAGGAATAACAATGAGCAGTTCTTC CSFKETRNNNEQFF
TRBJ2-7 . TRBV28 TGTGCCAGCAGTTTATATCTCTGGGGCGGCTCCTACGAGCAGTACTTC CASSLYLWGGSYEQYF
TRBJ1-1 . TRBV9 TGTGCCAGCAACAACAAAGACAGGTTCGCTGAAGCTTTCTTT CASNNKDRFAEAFF
TRBJ2-2 . TRBV5-5 TGTGCCAGCAGCGGATCCGGGAGACTTTCGGCCGGGGAGCTGTTTTTT CASSGSGRLSAGELFF
TRBJ2-1 TRBD2 TRBV9 TGTGCCAGCAGCGTAGGGGATAGCGGGACCACCTACAATGAGCAGTTCTTC CASSVGDSGTTYNEQFF
TRBJ2-7 TRBD2 TRBV4-2 TGTGCCAGCAGCCAAGATCTCCGGGAGGCCCCAGGGGAGCAGTACTTC CASSQDLREAPGEQYF
TRBJ1-5 . TRBV5-8 TGTGCCAGCAGCCGACCGGGGGGCAATCAGCCCCAGCATTTT CASSRPGGNQPQHF
TRBJ2-6 . TRBV6-1 TGTGCCAGCAGTGAAGAACAGGGCTCTGGGGCCAACGTCCTGACTTTC CASSEEQGSGANVLTF
TRBJ2-1 . TRBV9 TGTGCCAGCAGCGGAGAAGTAACCTACAATGAGCAGTTCTTC CASSGEVTYNEQFF
TRBJ1-2 . TRBV2 TGTGCCAGCAGTGATGAGAGGCGTTCCTATGGCTACACCTTC CASSDERRSYGYTF
TRBJ2-3 TRBD1 TRBV19 TGTGCCAGTAGTATTCTGGGACAGGGGATTTTCACAGATACGCAGTATTTT CASSILGQGIFTDTQYF
TRBJ2-3 TRBD2 TRBV5-1 TGCGCCAGCAGCGCCCGACTAGCGGGAATTGGGATCACAGATACGCAGTATTTT CASSARLAGIGITDTQYF
TRBJ2-6 . TRBV4-2 TGTGCCAGCAGCCAAGATTACAACTCTGGGGCCAACGTCCTGACTTTC CASSQDYNSGANVLTF
TRBJ2-7 . TRBV19 TGTGCCAGTGCCGCGGGGCATCCGTACGAGCAGTACTTC CASAAGHPYEQYF
TRBJ2-1 . TRBV5-1 TGCGCCAGCAGCTTGGGGGAGCAAAATGGGAATGAGCAGTTCTTC CASSLGEQNGNEQFF
TRBJ1-3 . TRBV21-1 TGTGCCAGCAGCAAAGACGAGCAGGGCCTCTCTGGAAACACCATATATTTT CASSKDEQGLSGNTIYF
TRBJ1-1 TRBD1 TRBV6-1 TGTGCCAGCAGTGGACGATACAGGGGGCAAGCTTTCTTT CASSGRYRGQAFF
TRBJ2-3 TRBD2 TRBV19 TGTGCCAGCCGACTAGCGGGGGGTTGGGATACGCAGTATTTT CASRLAGGWDTQYF
TRBJ2-7 TRBD1 TRBV6-5 TGTGCCAGCAGTACAGGGGACTACGAGCAGTACTTC CASSTGDYEQYF
TRBJ1-4 . TRBV5-1 TGCGCCAGCAGCCCCGGGGTGTTGGGTGAAAAACTGTTTTTT CASSPGVLGEKLFF
TRBJ1-1 . TRBV6-5 TGTGCCAGCAGTTACGGGGAGATGGACCTGAACACTGAAGCTTTCTTT CASSYGEMDLNTEAFF
TRBJ1-1 . TRBV9 TGTGCTAGCAGCGTAGACAGCTTGATGGGCACTGAAGCTTTCTTT CASSVDSLMGTEAFF
TRBJ1-4 TRBD1 TRBV4-2 TGTGCCAGCAGCCAAGATCTACAGGGGGCAACTAATGAAAAACTGTTTTTT CASSQDLQGATNEKLFF
TRBJ1-1 . TRBV20-1 TGCAGTGCTAGCCTATCTGAAGCTTTCTTT CSASLSEAFF
TRBJ2-3 . TRBV5-1 TGCGCCAGCAGCCTCGGGACTAGCACAGATACGCAGTATTTT CASSLGTSTDTQYF
TRBJ1-3 . TRBV4-3 TGCGCCAGCAGCCAAGGGCGGTTCTCTGGAAACACCATATATTTT CASSQGRFSGNTIYF
TRBJ2-3 . TRBV4-1 TGCGCCAGCAGCCTATCAGGGAGGAGCACAGATACGCAGTATTTT CASSLSGRSTDTQYF
TRBJ1-2 . TRBV9 TGTGCCAGCAGCGTAGGTGGCAGGATTTCCTCTGGCTACACCTTC CASSVGGRISSGYTF
TRBJ1-1 . TRBV2 TGTGGCTGGCGGCTGAACACTGAAGCTTTCTTT CGWRLNTEAFF
TRBJ2-1 . TRBV19 TGTGCCAGTAGTCGAAGCGTGAGCTCCTACAATGAGCAGTTCTTC CASSRSVSSYNEQFF
TRBJ1-1 TRBD1 TRBV6-4 TGTGCCAGCAGTGAGACAGGGGAGCTTGCGGAAGCTTTCTTT CASSETGELAEAFF
TRBJ2-2 . TRBV7-2 TGTGCCAGCAGGGAGACAGGACTCACCGGGGAGCTGTTTTTT CASRETGLTGELFF
TRBJ2-7 . TRBV11-2 TGTGCCAGCAGCGTTCTAGATGGCAAGACCTACGAGCAGTACTTC CASSVLDGKTYEQYF
TRBJ1-2 . TRBV28 TGTGCCAGCAGTTCCTGGACTTATGGCTACACCTTC CASSSWTYGYTF
TRBJ2-2 . TRBV11-2 TGTGCCAGCTGTTGGGAGAGCGGGGAGCTGTTTTTT CASCWESGELFF
TRBJ2-1 . TRBV14 TGTGCCAGCAGCCGCCGGGCGCTGCGGGTGGTCTACAATGAGCAGTTCTTC CASSRRALRVVYNEQFF
TRBJ1-4 . TRBV27 TGTGCCAGCAGTTACAGGGACGGATCGACTAATGAAAAACTGTTTTTT CASSYRDGSTNEKLFF
TRBJ2-3 TRBD1 TRBV6-5 TGTGCCAGCAGCGAGACAGGGGGGAGCTCTGATACGCAGTATTTT CASSETGGSSDTQYF
TRBJ1-5 . TRBV5-1 TGCGCCAGCAGCTTGGTAGGTGACAGTAATCAGCCCCAGCATTTT CASSLVGDSNQPQHF
TRBJ2-1 TRBD2 TRBV15 TGTGCCACCAGCAGAGATCGGGGGGGGAATGAGCAGTTCTTC CATSRDRGGNEQFF
TRBJ2-5 . TRBV30 TGTGCCTGGAGTGCTACTATCCGGGCCAGGGGAGAGACCCAGTACTTC CAWSATIRARGETQYF
TRBJ1-1 . TRBV6-1 TGTGCCAGCAGTGAAGTTCCAGGGAAGGCTGAAGCTTTCTTT CASSEVPGKAEAFF
TRBJ1-1 . TRBV28 TGTGCCAGCAGGGGGGGGTATCCCAACACTGAAGCTTTCTTT CASRGGYPNTEAFF
TRBJ2-7 . TRBV6-6 TGTGCCAGCAGTTTCCACTACGAGCAGTACTTC CASSFHYEQYF
TRBJ1-1 . TRBV9 TGTGCCAGCAGCGTAGCAGGGTCCACTGAAGCTTTCTTT CASSVAGSTEAFF
TRBJ1-5 . TRBV28 TGTGCCAGCAGTTTAAAACAGAGACATCAGCCCCAGCATTTT CASSLKQRHQPQHF
TRBJ2-7 . TRBV7-8 TGTGCCAGCAGCTTAACGAAGGCGGTTTACGAGCAGTACTTC CASSLTKAVYEQYF
TRBJ2-5 . TRBV28 TGTGCCAGCAGTTTACTCCGGGAGACCCAAGAGACCCAGTACTTC CASSLLRETQETQYF
TRBJ2-1 . TRBV7-3 TGTGCCAGCAGCATCACACTCGGGGGAAATGAGCAGTTCTTC CASSITLGGNEQFF
TRBJ2-6 . TRBV4-3 TGCGCCAGCAGCCAAGATACAGGGACCGGGGCCAACGTCCTGACTTTC CASSQDTGTGANVLTF
TRBJ2-7 . TRBV18 TGTGCCAGCTCACCTCTGGGCCGAGGGACCTACGAGCAGTACTTC CASSPLGRGTYEQYF
TRBJ2-3 TRBD2 TRBV18 TGTGCCAGCTCACCACGGGTTGCGGGGGGGCCTGGTATCACAGATACGCAGTATTTT CASSPRVAGGPGITDTQYF
TRBJ1-3 . TRBV7-8 TGTGCCAGCAGCCGGACAGTAACTGGAAACACCATATATTTT CASSRTVTGNTIYF